Detailed here is one T cell receptor beta chain. These data belong to a study of T cells in Graves' hyperthyroidism and ophthalmopathy. Amplified regions were TCR beta CDR3 sequences from RNA transcripts. When the TCR CDR3 underwent first-round RT-PCR, the HTBI primer set was used. TCRdb re-analysed the multiplex PCR reads in MiXCR, keeping a single row per CDR3 protein. Of more than 550,000 distinct CDR3 sequences listed, 45% are singletons. Germline lookup yields CDR1 SEHNR and CDR2 FQNEAQ (reference sequence). CDR3 size: 15 residues. The ends were cut back, 3 bases at V and 2 bases at J, with 14 bases in the middle.

The chain couples TRBV7-9 to TRBJ2-7; D not resolved. The sequence derives from an adult man with Graves' disease, either hyperthyroidism or ophthalmopathy (not recorded which). Sequencing used peripheral blood or thyroid tissue (not recorded which). The CDR3 bases are TGTGCCAGCAGCTTGAGAGGCGCCGTTACCTACGAGCAGTACTTC. This encodes CASSLRGAVTYEQYF.